This TCR beta chain was captured in a study of blood T cell repertoires in COVID-19. Study details: The United States, Italy and Spain provided the acute and convalescent COVID-19 samples.

Per the study methods: It was from reference gene primer amplification that nucleated cell counts were estimated. Assay used: immunoSEQ multiplex PCR; TCRdb lists only in-frame clones, some missing. From that table come the V and J calls and clone size; the DNA was used to work out D and trimming. The sample lists a few hundred thousand clones, 85% to 90% occurring once. V gave up 0 bases and J gave up 3 bases, with 9 bases separating them. Per the germline V gene, CDR1 is ENHRY and CDR2 is SYGVKD. The CDR3 runs 16 residues. V usage is TRBV10-3 and J usage is TRBJ1-6, with D possibly TRBD1 on 6 matching bases. The clonotype comes from a man between 60 and 75 years old who had recovered from COVID-19. Input material: peripheral blood. CDR3: CAISESQGGYNSPLHF. CDR3 sequence (DNA): TGTGCCATCAGTGAGTCCCAAGGGGGCTATAATTCACCCCTCCACTTT.